This paragraph covers one T cell receptor (beta chain) sequence. Its matching antigen is unknown. This entry is derived from a study of T cell responses to AZD1222 COVID-19 vaccine. The table came from immunoSEQ multiplex PCR; TCRdb's copy has only in-frame clones and leaves some out. The sample lists 150,000 or so clones, about 95% seen once, with about 0.6% in the top ten. The CDR3 runs 14 residues. Looked up from germline, CDR1 is MNHEY and CDR2 is SVGAGI. Trimming cost V 7 bases and J 1 base, with 11 bases left between them. Findings of the study overall: None of the repertoires were sampled until the peak T cell response had passed. The breadth and depth of Spike-specific TCRs increased once two AZD1222 doses had been given.

This receptor was identified in an adult in good health. The sequences come from peripheral blood, collected on day 0 of AZD1222 vaccination. J is TRBJ1-5 and V is TRBV6-5; a possible D gene is TRBD1 (5 bases). The CDR3 region has the DNA TGTGCCAGCAAAGCCGGGGGAAGCAATCAGCCCCAGCATTTT. Translated, it gives CASKAGGSNQPQHF.